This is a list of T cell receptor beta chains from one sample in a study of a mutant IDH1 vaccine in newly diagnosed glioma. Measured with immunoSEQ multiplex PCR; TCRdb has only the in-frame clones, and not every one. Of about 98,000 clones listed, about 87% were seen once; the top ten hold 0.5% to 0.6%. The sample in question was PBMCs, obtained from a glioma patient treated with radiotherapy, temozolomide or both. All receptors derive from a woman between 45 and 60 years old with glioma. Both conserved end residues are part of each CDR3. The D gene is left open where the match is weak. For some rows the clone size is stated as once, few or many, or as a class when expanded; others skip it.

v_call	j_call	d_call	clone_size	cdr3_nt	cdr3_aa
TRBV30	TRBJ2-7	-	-	TGTGCCTGGAGTGTGGCGGCAGGGGGGGAGCAGTACTTC	CAWSVAAGGEQYF
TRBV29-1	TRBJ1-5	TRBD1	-	TGCAGCGTGACAGGGGCCAATAGCAATCAGCCCCAGCATTTT	CSVTGANSNQPQHF
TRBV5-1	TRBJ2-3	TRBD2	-	TGCGCCAGCAGCCCGCGACTAGCGGGAGCGGCAGATACGCAGTATTTT	CASSPRLAGAADTQYF
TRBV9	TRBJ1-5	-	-	TGTGCCAGCAGCGCCCAGGGGAATCAGCCCCAGCATTTT	CASSAQGNQPQHF
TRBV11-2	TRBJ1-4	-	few	TGTGCCAGCAGCTGGGGAACAACTAATGAAAAACTGTTTTTT	CASSWGTTNEKLFF
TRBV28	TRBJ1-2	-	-	TGTGCCAGCAGTTTTCATCGGAACTATGGCTACACCTTC	CASSFHRNYGYTF
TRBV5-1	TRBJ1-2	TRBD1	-	TGCGCCAGCAGCCCGCAAGGGGGACAGGGAAACTATGGCTACACCTTC	CASSPQGGQGNYGYTF
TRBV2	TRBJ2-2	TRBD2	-	TGTGCCAGCAGTTTAGCGGGAGGGACCGGGGAGCTGTTTTTT	CASSLAGGTGELFF
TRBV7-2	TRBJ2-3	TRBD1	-	TGTGCCAGCAGCGGACAGGGCGGTGATACGCAGTATTTT	CASSGQGGDTQYF
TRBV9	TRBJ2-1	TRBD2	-	TGTGCCAGCAGCGTCGCACTACCGGGACTAGCGGGAGGGGATGAGCAGTTCTTC	CASSVALPGLAGGDEQFF
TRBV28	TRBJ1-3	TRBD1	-	TGTGCCAGCAGTTCAACAGGGGAGGGGATCTCTGGAAACACCATATATTTT	CASSSTGEGISGNTIYF
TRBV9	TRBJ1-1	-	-	TGTGCCAGCAGCGTTAGGTTGTGGTCGGAAGCTTTCTTT	CASSVRLWSEAFF
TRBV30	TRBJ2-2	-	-	TGTGCCTGGAGTGTTTTAGGGGGGCTGAACACCGGGGAGCTGTTTTTT	CAWSVLGGLNTGELFF
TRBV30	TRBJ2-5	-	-	TGTGCCTGGAGTGCCACCTCGACCCAGTACTTC	CAWSATSTQYF
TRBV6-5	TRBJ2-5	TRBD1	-	TGTGCCAGCAGTTCGACAGGGGGTCAAGAGACCCAGTACTTC	CASSSTGGQETQYF